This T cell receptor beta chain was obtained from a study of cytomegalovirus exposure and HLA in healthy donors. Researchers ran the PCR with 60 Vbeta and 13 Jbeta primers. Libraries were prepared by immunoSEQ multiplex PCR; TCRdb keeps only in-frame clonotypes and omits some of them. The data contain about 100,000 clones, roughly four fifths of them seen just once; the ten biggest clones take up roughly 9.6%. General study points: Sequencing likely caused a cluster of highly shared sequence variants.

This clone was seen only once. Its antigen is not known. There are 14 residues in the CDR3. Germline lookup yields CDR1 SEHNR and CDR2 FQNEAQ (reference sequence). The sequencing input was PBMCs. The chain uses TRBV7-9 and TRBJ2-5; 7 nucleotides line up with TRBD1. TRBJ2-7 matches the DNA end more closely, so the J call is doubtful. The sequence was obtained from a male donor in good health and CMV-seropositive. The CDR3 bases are TGTGCCAGCAGCCAATATACAGGGGTATACGAGCAGTACTTC. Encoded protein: CASSQYTGVYEQYF.